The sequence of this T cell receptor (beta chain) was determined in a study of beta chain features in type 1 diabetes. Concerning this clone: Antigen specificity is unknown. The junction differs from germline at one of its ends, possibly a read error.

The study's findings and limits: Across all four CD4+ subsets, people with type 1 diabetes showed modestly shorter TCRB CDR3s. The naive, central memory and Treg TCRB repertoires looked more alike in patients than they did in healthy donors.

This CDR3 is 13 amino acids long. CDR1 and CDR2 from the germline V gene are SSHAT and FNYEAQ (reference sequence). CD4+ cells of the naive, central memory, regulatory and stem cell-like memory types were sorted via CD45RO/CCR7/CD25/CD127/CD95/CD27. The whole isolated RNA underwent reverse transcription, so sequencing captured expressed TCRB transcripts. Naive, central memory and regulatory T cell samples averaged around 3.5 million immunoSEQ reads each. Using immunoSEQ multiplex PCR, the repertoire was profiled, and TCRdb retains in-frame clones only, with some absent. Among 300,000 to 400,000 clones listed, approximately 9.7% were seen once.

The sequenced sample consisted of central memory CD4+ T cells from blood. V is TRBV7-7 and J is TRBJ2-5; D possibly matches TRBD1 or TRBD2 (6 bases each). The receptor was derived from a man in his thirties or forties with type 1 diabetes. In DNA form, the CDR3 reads TGTGCTAGCAGCTTAGGGGGGCATGAGACCCAGTACTTC. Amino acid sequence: CASSLGGHETQYF. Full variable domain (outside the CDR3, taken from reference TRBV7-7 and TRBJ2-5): GAGVSQSPRYKVTKRGQDVTLRCDPISSHATLYWYQQALGQGPEFLTYFNYEAQPDKSGLPSDRFSAERPEGSISTLTIQRTEQRDSAMYRCASSLGGHETQYFGPGTRLLVL.